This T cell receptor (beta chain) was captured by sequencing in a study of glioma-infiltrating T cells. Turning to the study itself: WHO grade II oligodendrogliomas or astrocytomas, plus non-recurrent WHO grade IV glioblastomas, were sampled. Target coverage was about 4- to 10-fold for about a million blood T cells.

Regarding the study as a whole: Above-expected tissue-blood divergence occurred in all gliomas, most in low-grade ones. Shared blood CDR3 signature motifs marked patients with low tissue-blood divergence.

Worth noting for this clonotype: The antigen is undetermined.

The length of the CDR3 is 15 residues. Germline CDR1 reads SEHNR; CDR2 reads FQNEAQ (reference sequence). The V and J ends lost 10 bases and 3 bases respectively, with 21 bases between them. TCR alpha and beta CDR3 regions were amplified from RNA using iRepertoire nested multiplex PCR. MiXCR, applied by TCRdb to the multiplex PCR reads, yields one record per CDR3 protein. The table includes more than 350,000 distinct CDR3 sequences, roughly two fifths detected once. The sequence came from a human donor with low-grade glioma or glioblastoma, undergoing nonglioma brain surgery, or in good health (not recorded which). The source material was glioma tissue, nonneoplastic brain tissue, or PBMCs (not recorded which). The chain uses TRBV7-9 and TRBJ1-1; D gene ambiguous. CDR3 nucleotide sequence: TGTGCCACCCTAACGGGAGCCGGCGGTGACACTGAAGCTTTCTTT. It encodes CATLTGAGGDTEAFF.